This T cell receptor beta chain was observed in a study of shared clonotypes between healthy human individuals. Study-wide findings and caveats: Across subsets, estimated richness was generally greater for naive than for memory populations.

At the deep level, the assay was run. Several immunoSEQ 96-well plates shared each subset's DNA, each plate a replicate. Repertoires were generated with immunoSEQ multiplex PCR, while TCRdb's copy carries only in-frame clones and drops some. The repertoire includes about 680,000 clones, about two thirds of them detected once, and 1.8% sits in the top ten. Trimming pared 4 bases from V and 5 bases from J, leaving 17 bases between. The CDR3 contains 15 residues. Germline V gene sequence: CDR1 SNHLY, CDR2 FYNNEI. Of note for this clone: Its antigen is unidentified.

The CD4+ fraction was divided into a CD45RA+ naive subset and a CD45RA-negative memory subset. This clonotype was sampled from a young woman in good health. Sequencing was carried out using memory CD4+ T cells sorted from blood. Subset denoted: CD45RA-negative fraction. The V and J genes are TRBV2 and TRBJ1-1, with a tentative D call TRBD1 (6 bases). The CDR3 region is CASSGKGVIWTEAFF. In DNA form, the CDR3 reads TGTGCCAGCAGTGGGAAGGGGGTAATCTGGACTGAAGCTTTCTTT.